The 21 T cell receptor beta chains below were found in one sample sequenced in a study of T cells in women clearing cervical HPV infection. Generated by immunoSEQ multiplex PCR, the TCRdb table keeps only in-frame clones and is missing some. This sample's table reports around 35,000 clones. The material sequenced was blood buffy coat. These receptors all stem from a woman aged 18-69 years with a cervical HPV16 infection that either progressed to CIN3+ or cleared (not recorded which).

A note on this clone: Read data end 3 residues before the CDR3 end; the end is taken from the germline J gene. The V call is TRBV20-1, the J call TRBJ2-3, with 8 bases aligning to TRBD1. Germline CDR1 reads DFQATT; CDR2 reads SNEGSKA (reference sequence). V shed 5 bases, J shed 2 bases, and the junction held 6 bases outside the gene matches. This CDR3 is 14 amino acids long. CDR3 loop: CSAARDRPTDTQYF. The CDR3 bases that were read are TGCAGTGCTGCGAGGGACAGGCCCACAGATACG.

Of note for this clone: The sequenced fragment ends 3 residues before the CDR3 boundary, so the rest is inferred from the germline J gene. The chain couples TRBV19 to TRBJ2-1; D remains ambiguous. The CDR3 runs to 14 residues. Between the trimmed V and J ends, which lost 6 bases and 2 bases, there was a span of 11 bases. Germline CDR1 is LNHDA and CDR2 is SQIVND (reference sequence). The chain's CDR3 is CASSERRTYNEQFF. The CDR3 DNA, read in part, is TGTGCCAGTAGCGAGCGCCGAACCTACAATGAG.

In the case of this clone: The missing CDR3 end, 3 residues past where the read stops, is filled in from the germline J gene. The chain links TRBV30 to TRBJ1-2, with D possibly matching TRBD1 (5 bases). This CDR3 is 14 amino acids long. The V and J ends lost 0 bases and 4 bases respectively, with 12 bases between them. Germline values: CDR1 GTSNPN, CDR2 SVGIG (reference sequence). Partial CDR3 DNA: TGTGCCTGGAGTGTGCTCAAGGGGAGCTATGGC. Its protein product is CAWSVLKGSYG. The CDR3 as a whole reads CAWSVLKGSYGYTF.

Note on this clone: The CDR3 is cut off 3 residues early in the read; its end comes from the germline J gene. This chain uses TRBV18 with TRBJ2-2; 13 bases map to TRBD2. V shed 0 bases, J shed 3 bases, and the junction held 1 base outside the gene matches. The CDR3 contains 17 residues. The V gene's germline CDR1 is KGHSH and CDR2 LQKENI. CDR3 loop: CASSPPTSGRYTGELFF. CDR3 DNA (partial): TGTGCCAGCTCACCACCGACTAGCGGGAGGTACACCGGGGAG.

Of note for this clone: Read sequence stops 3 residues before the CDR3 end, and the germline J gene provides the missing end. V usage is TRBV7-8 and J usage is TRBJ1-2, with 11 bases fitting TRBD1. CDR3 length: 14 amino acids. Germline-derived CDR1 and CDR2 are SGHVS and FQNEAQ. The CDR3 DNA, read in part, is TGTGCCAGCAGCTCCGGACAGGGGGCGAGGGGC. This gives the protein CASSSGQGARG. The entire CDR3 is CASSSGQGARGYTF.

On this clone itself: The CDR3 end falls 3 residues outside the read, so it is completed with the germline J gene. This chain links TRBV5-1 with TRBJ2-7; 8 nucleotides line up with TRBD1. V trimming: 2 bases; J trimming: 6 bases; junction bases outside the gene matches: 7. This CDR3 contains 14 residues. Germline V CDR1 and CDR2: SGHRS, YFSETQ. The CDR3 loop reads CASSFGTGFSEQYF. The covered CDR3 bases are TGCGCCAGCAGCTTTGGGACAGGTTTTTCCGAG.

A remark on this clone: Read sequence stops 3 residues before the CDR3 end, and the germline J gene provides the missing end. The V and J genes are TRBV6-4 and TRBJ1-6; D might be TRBD1 (6 bases). The CDR3 is 15 residues long. Germline V gene lookup returns CDR1 MRHNA and CDR2 SNTAGT. V lost 0 bases and J 5 bases, leaving 8 bases between the germline ends. The CDR3 is CASSDSYRDNSPLHF. CDR3 DNA (partial): TGTGCCAGCAGTGACTCGTACAGGGATAATTCACCC.

On this clone: Read data end 3 residues before the CDR3 end; the end is taken from the germline J gene. The rearrangement uses TRBV10-1 and TRBJ2-1; D perhaps matches TRBD2 (7 bases). Germline CDR1 is WNHNN and CDR2 is SYGVQD (reference sequence). V was shortened by 6 bases and J by 3 bases, with 21 bases between the two germline ends. The CDR3 runs 17 residues. The sequenced CDR3 bases are TGCGCCAGCAGGAGGGGGGGTCGGGGGGCTGACTACAATGAG. This gives the protein CASRRGGRGADYNE. The full CDR3 protein is CASRRGGRGADYNEQFF.

As regards this clone: The DNA ends 3 residues before the CDR3 does, and the rest of the CDR3 is filled in from the germline J gene. This sequence joins TRBV6-2 or TRBV6-3 and TRBJ1-5, with no clear D. The ends were cut back, 7 bases at V and 2 bases at J, with 21 bases in the middle. The CDR3 extends over 17 amino acids. Germline lookup yields CDR1 MNHEY and CDR2 SVGEGT. The DNA read from the CDR3 is TGTGCCAGCACTACGGGGAAGGGCCTGGGCGGCAATCAGCCC. Its protein is CASTTGKGLGGNQP. The complete CDR3 sequence is CASTTGKGLGGNQPQHF.

Of note for this clone: Read data end 3 residues before the CDR3 end; the end is taken from the germline J gene. The rearrangement uses TRBV6-2 or TRBV6-3 and TRBJ2-3, with D tentatively TRBD2 (6 bases). Germline CDR1 and CDR2: MNHEY and SVGEGT. Trimming shortened V by 6 bases and J by 1 base, and 17 bases separated the two germline ends. The CDR3 runs 16 residues. CDR3 bases read: TGTGCCAGCAGACACGAACCGGGACTCGGCACAGATACG. This encodes CASRHEPGLGTDT. The complete CDR3 sequence is CASRHEPGLGTDTQYF.

CDR3 amino acids: CATRSGYQETQYF. The CDR3 bases that were read are TGTGCCACCCGTAGCGGTTACCAAGAGACC. The chain is built from TRBV10-3 and TRBJ2-5; D might be TRBD2 (6 bases). Read coverage stops 3 residues before the CDR3 terminus; the germline J gene supplies the remainder. With 10 bases removed from V and 0 bases from J, the gap between germline ends came to 12 bases. Germline V CDR1 and CDR2: ENHRY, SYGVKD. The CDR3 length is 13 residues.

A word on this clone: The sequence runs out 3 residues before the end of the CDR3; the remainder is reconstructed from the germline J gene. The chain recombines TRBV30 with TRBJ2-1; tentative D call: TRBD2 (7 bases). Between the trimmed V and J ends, which lost 3 bases and 9 bases, there was a span of 12 bases. This CDR3 is 12 amino acids long. CDR1 and CDR2 (germline): GTSNPN, SVGIG (reference sequence). The DNA read from the CDR3 is TGTGCCTGGAGCCTGGGGGGGGCTGAG. Its translation is CAWSLGGAE. The entire CDR3 protein is CAWSLGGAEQFF.

As regards this clone: The read comes to an end 3 residues before the CDR3 does, leaving the germline J gene to fill in the end. This rearrangement joins TRBV10-3 to TRBJ2-3, with unresolved D. The CDR3 totals 13 residues. The V gene lost 7 bases and the J gene lost 1 base, with 9 bases spanning the gap. Per germline, CDR1 ENHRY and CDR2 SYGVKD. CDR3 bases read: TGTGCCATCAAGGGTCAGGGCACAGATACG. It codes for CAIKGQGTDT. The full-length CDR3 reads as CAIKGQGTDTQYF.

Of note for this clone: The CDR3 end falls 3 residues outside the read, so it is completed with the germline J gene. This chain joins TRBV5-1 and TRBJ2-3, with 12 bases identical to TRBD2. The CDR3 contains 15 residues. V trimming: 4 bases; J trimming: 2 bases; junction bases outside the gene matches: 2. Germline values: CDR1 SGHRS, CDR2 YFSETQ. The CDR3 reads CASSLAGGVTDTQYF. CDR3 bases read: TGCGCCAGCAGCCTAGCGGGAGGGGTCACAGATACG.

For this clone: The observed sequence ends 3 residues before the CDR3 terminus, with the missing tail filled in from the germline J gene. The genes are TRBV4-1 and TRBJ1-4; a weak D match, TRBD1 (6 bases). The CDR3 consists of 14 residues. Per the germline V gene, CDR1 is MGHRA and CDR2 is YSYEKL. V was clipped by 4 bases and J by 4 bases, with 10 bases between them. The CDR3 region is CASSPTGSNEKLFF. The DNA read from the CDR3 is TGCGCCAGCAGCCCTACAGGGAGTAATGAAAAA.

A remark on this clone: Read coverage stops 3 residues before the CDR3 terminus; the germline J gene supplies the remainder. The chain uses TRBV6-1 and TRBJ2-1, with D possibly being TRBD2 (6 bases). Trimming took 0 bases from V and 1 from J, leaving 7 bases between them. CDR1 is MNHNS and CDR2 is SASEGT in the germline V gene. This CDR3 contains 15 residues. Partial CDR3 DNA: TGTGCCAGCAGTGAAGCTAGCGGATCCTACAATGAG. Protein product: CASSEASGSYNE. The entire CDR3 protein is CASSEASGSYNEQFF.

Details on this clone: The read comes to an end 3 residues before the CDR3 does, leaving the germline J gene to fill in the end. Other DNA sequences within the sample encode an identical CDR3. The chain couples TRBV6-2 or TRBV6-3 to TRBJ1-1; D gene ambiguous. The CDR3 is 15 amino acids. Germline lookup yields CDR1 MNHEY and CDR2 SVGEGT. The V and J ends lost 0 bases and 0 bases respectively, with 8 bases between them. The part of the CDR3 DNA that was read is TGTGCCAGCAGTTACTCACGACTGATGAACACTGAA. Amino acids: CASSYSRLMNTE. The CDR3 reads in full as CASSYSRLMNTEAFF.

The CDR3 DNA, read in part, is TGCAGCGTTGAAGATCTAATAGGCGGGAGTGGGGATACG. Translation: CSVEDLIGGSGDT. The CDR3 in full is CSVEDLIGGSGDTQYF. V gene TRBV29-1 combines with J gene TRBJ2-3, with TRBD2 identical over 7 bases. The read is 3 residues too short to cover the CDR3 end, so that end is filled in from the germline J gene. The V segment lost 0 bases and the J segment 6 bases; nucleotides outside the gene matches: 12. Germline CDR1 is SQVTM and CDR2 is ANQGSEA. The CDR3 length is 16 residues.

Note on this clone: The CDR3 end falls 3 residues outside the read, so it is completed with the germline J gene. The V and J genes are TRBV13 and TRBJ2-7; TRBD2 agrees at 8 bases. CDR1 is PRHDT, CDR2 FYEKMQ, per germline (reference sequence). The CDR3 is 15 amino acids. The V and J ends lost 5 bases and 4 bases, in that order; junction bases with no gene match: 10. The CDR3 loop reads CASSQTAGGPYEQYF. Incomplete CDR3 DNA: TGTGCCAGCAGCCAGACGGCGGGAGGACCTTACGAG.

Of note for this clone: The read ends 3 residues shy of where the CDR3 ends; the end is completed using the germline J gene. The chain combines TRBV2 with TRBJ1-2; tentatively, D is TRBD1 (5 bases). The V gene lost 4 bases and the J gene lost 7 bases, with 28 bases spanning the gap. From germline, CDR1 is SNHLY and CDR2 FYNNEI. This CDR3 region has 18 residues. Incomplete CDR3 DNA: TGTGCCAGCAGTGGTGGTCGCGGCCGCCAGGGAGACTCGGGTGGC. It yields the protein CASSGGRGRQGDSGG. The whole CDR3 region reads CASSGGRGRQGDSGGYTF.

In regard to this clone: The read stops 3 residues short of the end of the CDR3; the missing end is completed from the germline J gene. This chain uses TRBV10-3 with TRBJ1-2, with D possibly TRBD1 on 6 matching bases. V shed 7 bases and J shed 0 bases, with 21 bases lying between them. The CDR3 totals 17 residues. Germline V gene data show CDR1 as ENHRY and CDR2 as SYGVKD. The CDR3 DNA, read in part, is TGTGCCATCACCGATGGTCTCCCAGGGGTGGCTAACTATGGC. It codes for CAITDGLPGVANYG. The entire CDR3 protein reads CAITDGLPGVANYGYTF.